Following are 19 T cell receptor beta chains from one sample sequenced in a study of OX40 agonist ivuxolimab in advanced cancers. The table came from immunoSEQ multiplex PCR; TCRdb's copy has only in-frame clones and leaves some out. There are fewer than 95,000 clones in the sample; more than 75% occur only once, and 0.81% lies in the top ten. The sequences come from CD4+ or CD8+ T cells sorted from blood, collected in a trial of the OX40 agonist ivuxolimab. The receptor set was obtained from an adult with an advanced solid tumor such as melanoma, head and neck, liver or kidney cancer.

The chain is built from TRBV6-6 and TRBJ2-2; maybe TRBD2 (6 bases). Trimming stripped 4 bases from V and 8 bases from J, with 8 bases between. CDR3 length: 12 amino acids. Germline-derived CDR1 and CDR2 are MNHNY and SVGAGI (reference sequence). DNA of the CDR3: TGTGCCAGCAGTTTGGGGGGAGGGGAGCTGTTTTTT. Amino acids: CASSLGGGELFF.

This clone showed up just a few times. This chain links TRBV10-3 with TRBJ2-2; the match to TRBD2 covers 8 bases. The CDR3 is made up of 20 amino acids. The V gene end was trimmed by 4 bases and the J gene end by 0 bases; junction bases not matched to a gene: 16. The V gene's germline CDR1 is ENHRY and CDR2 SYGVKD. The DNA of the CDR3 is TGTGCCATCAGTGGTCCGCCGGGAGGGTACTTCTCCACGAACACCGGGGAGCTGTTTTTT. Amino acids: CAISGPPGGYFSTNTGELFF.

This chain uses TRBV6-1 with TRBJ2-1; TRBD2 aligns across 12 bases. The J segment lost 3 bases and the V segment lost 3 bases, leaving 6 bases of the junction unmatched. This CDR3 comprises 17 residues. The germline CDR1 and CDR2 sequences are MNHNS and SASEGT. The CDR3 spells CASSESSGRADYNEQFF. As DNA, the CDR3 is TGTGCCAGCAGTGAGTCTAGCGGGAGGGCCGACTACAATGAGCAGTTCTTC.

This chain connects TRBV18 to TRBJ2-5; 10 nucleotides agree with TRBD1. Germline CDR1 and CDR2: KGHSH and LQKENI. The CDR3 is made up of 14 amino acids. V shed 4 bases and J 4 bases; nucleotides not matched to a gene: 3. The CDR3 is CASSRQGAVETQYF. The CDR3 DNA is TGTGCCAGCTCACGACAGGGGGCCGTAGAGACCCAGTACTTC. The full variable domain, its missing parts supplied by reference TRBV18 and TRBJ2-5, is NAGVMQNPRHLVRRRGQEARLRCSPMKGHSHVYWYRQLPEEGLKFMVYLQKENIIDESGMPKERFSAEFPKEGPSILRIQQVVRGDSAAYFCASSRQGAVETQYFGPGTRLLVL.

This chain uses TRBV9 with TRBJ2-1; 12 positions agree with TRBD2. The CDR3 is 15 residues long. The junction had 1 base not matched to a gene; V was cut back by 3 bases and J by 3 bases. Germline V CDR1 and CDR2: SGDLS, YYNGEE. CDR3 loop: CASSEGLAGYNEQFF. CDR3 in DNA: TGTGCCAGCAGCGAGGGACTAGCGGGCTACAATGAGCAGTTCTTC.

The V gene is TRBV11-3, the J gene TRBJ2-1; possible D gene TRBD1, 5 bases. The germline V gene encodes CDR1 SGHNT and CDR2 YENEEA. The ends were cut back, 1 base at V and 4 bases at J, with 8 bases in the middle. This CDR3 region has 14 residues. In DNA, the CDR3 is TGTGCCAGCAGCTTAGGCAGGGCTTACAATGAGCAGTTCTTC. Its translation: CASSLGRAYNEQFF. Variable domain in full (rest from reference TRBV11-3 and TRBJ2-1): EAGVVQSPRYKIIEKKQPVAFWCNPISGHNTLYWYLQNLGQGPELLIRYENEEAVDDSQLPKDRFSAERLKGVDSTLKIQPAELGDSAVYLCASSLGRAYNEQFFGPGTRLTVL.

The chain recombines TRBV30 with TRBJ1-1; D is perhaps TRBD1 (5 bases). The germline V and J ends were trimmed by 0 bases and 4 bases, with 15 bases remaining between them. The CDR3 loop spans 15 amino acids. In germline, CDR1 is GTSNPN, CDR2 SVGIG (reference sequence). The CDR3 reads CAWSVPQGYGTEAFF. In nucleotides, the CDR3 is TGTGCCTGGAGTGTACCTCAGGGTTATGGCACTGAAGCTTTCTTT.

The chain carries TRBV7-6 and TRBJ2-7; 8 nucleotides line up with TRBD1. The CDR3 runs 16 residues. Germline V gene lookup returns CDR1 SGHVS and CDR2 FNYEAQ. J was trimmed by 0 bases and V by 1 base; bases with no gene match: 5. As DNA, the CDR3 is TGTGCCAGCAGCTTAGGTTCAGGGGGCTTCTCCTACGAGCAGTACTTC. Protein: CASSLGSGGFSYEQYF.

V is TRBV5-1 and J is TRBJ2-5; either TRBD1 or TRBD2 may supply D (5 bases each). This CDR3 has 13 amino acids. Trimming pared 3 bases from V and 2 bases from J, leaving 8 bases between. CDR1 and CDR2 (germline): SGHRS, YFSETQ. The CDR3: CASSWDVQETQYF. The CDR3 DNA reads as TGCGCCAGCAGCTGGGACGTACAAGAGACCCAGTACTTC.

Turning to this clone: Distinct nucleotide sequences in the sample also encode this CDR3. This rearrangement joins TRBV19 to TRBJ1-1, with D maybe TRBD1 (6 bases). Germline values: CDR1 LNHDA, CDR2 SQIVND (reference sequence). This CDR3 is 15 amino acids long. Trimming removed 3 bases from V and 0 bases from J, with 11 bases in between. In nucleotides, the CDR3 is TGTGCCAGTAGTATTAGCACAGGGATGAACACTGAAGCTTTCTTT. Translating gives CASSISTGMNTEAFF.

This rearrangement joins TRBV28 to TRBJ2-1; no clear D gene. V was shortened by 3 bases and J by 7 bases, with 4 bases between the two germline ends. The CDR3 has 11 amino acids. Germline lookup yields CDR1 MDHEN and CDR2 SYDVKM. The CDR3: CASSFINEQFF. The CDR3 coding sequence is TGTGCCAGCAGTTTCATTAATGAGCAGTTCTTC. Full variable domain (missing parts from reference TRBV28 and TRBJ2-1): DVKVTQSSRYLVKRTGEKVFLECVQDMDHENMFWYRQDPGLGLRLIYFSYDVKMKEKGDIPEGYSVSREKKERFSLILESASTNQTSMYLCASSFINEQFFGPGTRLTVL.

The V call is TRBV11-1, the J call TRBJ2-3; D possibly corresponds to TRBD1 (5 bases). This CDR3 region has 15 residues. V shed 6 bases and J shed 4 bases, with 17 bases lying between them. The germline CDR1 and CDR2 sequences are SGHAT and FQDESV (reference sequence). The CDR3 region is CASSFQGRVSDTQYF. CDR3 coding DNA: TGTGCCAGCAGTTTCCAGGGTCGGGTTTCAGATACGCAGTATTTT. The full variable domain, rest sourced from reference TRBV11-1 and TRBJ2-3, is EAEVAQSPRYKITEKSQAVAFWCDPISGHATLYWYRQILGQGPELLVQFQDESVVDDSQLPKDRFSAERLKGVDSTLKIQPAELGDSAMYLCASSFQGRVSDTQYFGPGTRLTVL.

The V gene is TRBV11-2, the J gene TRBJ2-7, with D possibly TRBD1 on 6 matching bases. The germline gives CDR1 SGHAT, CDR2 FQNNGV. This CDR3 comprises 14 residues. Trimming cost V 2 bases and J 0 bases, with 8 bases left between them. CDR3 region: CASSLRTASYEQYF. CDR3 sequence (DNA): TGTGCCAGCAGCTTACGGACAGCCTCCTACGAGCAGTACTTC.

The sample holds one count of this clone. The chain couples TRBV4-3 to TRBJ1-4, with 8 bases lining up with TRBD1. Germline V lookup: CDR1 LGHNA, CDR2 YSLEER. J was trimmed by 4 bases and V by 2 bases; bases with no gene match: 6. This CDR3 has 16 residues. DNA for the CDR3: TGCGCCAGCAGCCAATGGGGACAGGCCCTTAATGAAAAACTGTTTTTT. Protein sequence: CASSQWGQALNEKLFF.

This clone came up once. The V and J genes are TRBV4-3 and TRBJ1-2; TRBD1 aligns across 7 bases. The germline V gene has CDR1 LGHNA and CDR2 YSLEER. The ends lost 1 base at V and 6 bases at J; junction bases unmatched: 8. The CDR3 runs to 15 residues. The CDR3 DNA is TGCGCCAGCAGCCAAGCGACAGGGCCAGTAGATGGCTACACCTTC. Translated, it gives CASSQATGPVDGYTF.

This chain uses TRBV27 with TRBJ2-7, with TRBD2 as a possible D gene (6 bases). The V end was cut by 6 bases, the J end by 2 bases, with 11 bases between. The CDR3 has 13 residues. Germline CDR1 is MNHEY and CDR2 is SMNVEV (reference sequence). The CDR3 DNA follows: TGTGCCAGCAGGGGTAGCGGCCCCTACGAGCAGTACTTC. This sequence encodes CASRGSGPYEQYF.

V gene TRBV9 combines with J gene TRBJ2-3; D call uncertain. The CDR3 consists of 13 residues. The V end was cut by 4 bases, the J end by 5 bases, with 11 bases between. Germline V gene data show CDR1 as SGDLS and CDR2 as YYNGEE. The CDR3 sequence is CASSPPLIDTQYF. The CDR3 DNA sequence: TGTGCCAGCAGCCCTCCCCTCATAGATACGCAGTATTTT.

Comment on this clone: At one end the junction does not follow the germline gene, possibly because of a read error. V gene TRBV2 combines with J gene TRBJ2-3, with D possibly matching TRBD1 (6 bases). Germline V gene sequence: CDR1 SNHLY, CDR2 FYNNEI. The CDR3 sequence is 13 residues long. CDR3 bases: TGTGCCGGCAGGACAGCGCGGGTAGATACGCAGTATTTT. Protein sequence: CAGRTARVDTQYF.

V usage is TRBV14 and J usage is TRBJ1-1, with TRBD1 as a possible D gene (6 bases). The V gene's germline CDR1 is SGHDN and CDR2 FVKESK. V was pared by 2 bases and J by 0 bases, with 22 bases between. This CDR3 has 19 amino acids. CDR3 sequence (DNA): TGTGCCAGCAGCCAATCCCCGAGCCTGGGAGGGGGGATGAACACTGAAGCTTTCTTT. It translates to CASSQSPSLGGGMNTEAFF.